Presented here are 25 T cell receptor beta chains from one specimen sequenced in a study of blood T cell repertoires in COVID-19 (dated by TCRdb to about 2020). Library prep was done by the immunoSEQ multiplex PCR assay. What TCRdb holds here is the immuneACCESS table cut down to in-frame rearrangements. Part of the clones is not present; checked against another copy, under half of the missing clones reflect an unresolved V gene, and the others are unexplained. The sample table holds about 36,000 clones, of which approximately 86% were seen once. 20% to 25% of the sample rests with the top ten. The sequenced material came from peripheral blood. The receptors here all came from a man between 60 and 75 years old with acute or convalescent COVID-19.

In its sample, this clone was seen once. The rearrangement joins TRBV5-1 to TRBJ1-4; TRBD1 might be the D (6 bases). V was shortened by 0 bases and J by 3 bases, with 15 bases between the two germline ends. CDR1 and CDR2 from the germline V gene are SGHRS and YFSETQ. The CDR3 sequence is 17 residues long. The CDR3 is CASSLGTDKWPNEKLFF. Here the CDR3 DNA reads TGCGCCAGCAGCTTGGGGACAGATAAATGGCCTAATGAAAAACTGTTTTTT. Full variable domain (rest looked up from reference TRBV5-1 and TRBJ1-4): KAGVTQTPRYLIKTRGQQVTLSCSPISGHRSVSWYQQTPGQGLQFLFEYFSETQRNKGNFPGRFSGRQFSNSRSEMNVSTLELGDSALYLCASSLGTDKWPNEKLFFGSGTQLSVL.

This chain connects TRBV10-3 to TRBJ2-4; D remains ambiguous. Deletions cut 0 bases from V and 7 bases from J, with 10 bases between. Germline assignment: CDR1 ENHRY and CDR2 SYGVKD. The CDR3 is 14 residues long. The CDR3 sequence is CAISESPRSNIQYF. As DNA, the CDR3 is TGTGCCATCAGTGAGTCGCCTCGGAGCAACATTCAGTACTTC.

V usage is TRBV2 and J usage is TRBJ1-2, with D hard to call. V gave up 6 bases and J gave up 4 bases, with 18 bases separating them. Germline CDR1 reads SNHLY; CDR2 reads FYNNEI. The CDR3 spans 15 residues. This CDR3 reads CASRELGGDGYGYTF. The CDR3 region has the DNA TGTGCCAGCAGAGAACTAGGCGGGGATGGCTATGGCTACACCTTC.

This sequence joins TRBV10-3 and TRBJ2-1, with TRBD2 identical over 14 bases. CDR3 size: 15 residues. Looked up from germline, CDR1 is ENHRY and CDR2 is SYGVKD. V gave up 5 bases and J gave up 8 bases; unmatched junction bases: 5. The CDR3 spells CAISTGTSGSYEQFF. DNA for the CDR3: TGTGCCATCAGTACCGGGACTAGCGGGAGCTATGAGCAGTTCTTC.

This rearrangement joins TRBV6-5 to TRBJ1-5; TRBD1 aligns across 7 bases. J lost 6 bases, V lost 6 bases, and 11 bases had no gene match. Germline V gene sequence: CDR1 MNHEY, CDR2 SVGAGI. This CDR3 comprises 15 residues. The CDR3 DNA is TGTGCCAGCAGACTCGGACAGGCCCGTTCTCAGCCCCAGCATTTT. Amino acids: CASRLGQARSQPQHF.

This clone was detected only a few times. The chain carries TRBV3-1 (or the pseudogene TRBV3-2) and TRBJ1-1; 11 bases are a match to TRBD1. The V and J ends lost 5 bases and 12 bases, in that order; junction bases with no gene match: 8. The CDR3 runs to 13 residues. The germline CDR1 and CDR2 sequences are LGHDT and YNNKEL (reference sequence). The CDR3 nucleotides are TGTGCCAGCAGCAATGGGGGGACAGGGGGAACTTTCTTT. This gives the protein CASSNGGTGGTFF.

The chain is built from TRBV2 and TRBJ2-2; weak D call: TRBD1 (5 bases). This CDR3 contains 13 residues. Trimming cost V 7 bases and J 6 bases, with 12 bases left between them. Germline loops: CDR1 SNHLY, CDR2 FYNNEI. CDR3 nucleotides: TGTGCCAGCACACAGGATATTGCCGGGGAGCTGTTTTTT. Residues: CASTQDIAGELFF.

V and J are TRBV18 and TRBJ2-1; 10 bases map to TRBD2. From germline, CDR1 is KGHSH and CDR2 LQKENI. The CDR3 consists of 15 residues. The junction had 6 bases not matched to a gene; V was cut back by 6 bases and J by 4 bases. The CDR3 sequence is CASSPGTSVYNEQFF. The CDR3 DNA reads TGTGCCAGCTCCCCCGGGACTAGCGTATACAATGAGCAGTTCTTC.

V gene TRBV7-7 combines with J gene TRBJ2-1; the D gene is possibly TRBD2 (6 bases). Germline V gives CDR1 SSHAT, CDR2 FNYEAQ (reference sequence). The CDR3 is 15 amino acids. The CDR3 DNA reads TGTGCTAGCTCCAGCGGGCAGAGCTCCTACAATGAGCAGTTCTTC. Translation gives CASSSGQSSYNEQFF.

The CDR3 reads CSVEGGPKNIQYF. The CDR3 DNA sequence: TGCAGCGTTGAGGGGGGGCCCAAAAACATTCAGTACTTC. V and J are TRBV29-1 and TRBJ2-4; a possible D gene is TRBD2 (7 bases). V was shortened by 3 bases and J by 2 bases, with 8 bases between the two germline ends. Germline V lookup: CDR1 SQVTM, CDR2 ANQGSEA. This CDR3 comprises 13 residues. The full variable domain, completed using reference TRBV29-1 and TRBJ2-4, is SAVISQKPSRDICQRGTSLTIQCQVDSQVTMMFWYRQQPGQSLTLIATANQGSEATYESGFVIDKFPISRPNLTFSTLTVSNMSPEDSSIYLCSVEGGPKNIQYFGAGTRLSVL.

J is TRBJ1-1 and V is TRBV5-4; 11 bases line up with TRBD1. The CDR3 contains 16 residues. With 3 bases clipped from V and 0 bases from J, the junction kept 4 bases outside the gene matches. The V gene's germline CDR1 is SGHNT and CDR2 YYREEE (reference sequence). CDR3 sequence reads: CASSSGQGVMNTEAFF. DNA of the CDR3: TGTGCCAGCAGCTCGGGACAGGGGGTCATGAACACTGAAGCTTTCTTT.

V gene TRBV24-1 combines with J gene TRBJ2-1; 9 bases fit TRBD2. V shed 3 bases and J 7 bases; nucleotides not matched to a gene: 6. This CDR3 has 15 amino acids. In germline, CDR1 is KGHDR, CDR2 SFDVKD. Here the CDR3 reads CATSDRLAGSNEQFF. The CDR3 nucleotides read TGTGCCACCAGTGATAGGCTAGCGGGAAGTAATGAGCAGTTCTTC.

The gene calls are TRBV6-5 and TRBJ2-7; the D is unclear. V dropped 8 bases and J dropped 7 bases, with 12 bases sitting between them. The germline V gene encodes CDR1 MNHEY and CDR2 SVGAGI. This CDR3 is built from 11 residues. This chain's CDR3 is CASDFLREQYF. The CDR3 nucleotides are TGTGCCAGCGATTTCCTACGGGAGCAGTACTTC.

The CDR3: CASRSTGRGTEAFF. The CDR3 region has the DNA TGTGCCAGCAGATCGACAGGGAGAGGGACTGAAGCTTTCTTT. The V gene is TRBV6-6, the J gene TRBJ1-1; TRBD1 agrees at 7 bases. The ends lost 6 bases at V and 5 bases at J; junction bases unmatched: 9. Germline V lookup: CDR1 MNHNY, CDR2 SVGAGI (reference sequence). This CDR3 spans 14 amino acids.

The chain uses TRBV19 and TRBJ2-3; TRBD2 aligns across 8 bases. Germline V gene lookup returns CDR1 LNHDA and CDR2 SQIVND (reference sequence). J lost 0 bases, V lost 5 bases, and 7 bases had no gene match. This CDR3 region has 16 residues. CDR3 nucleotide sequence: TGTGCCAGTAGTGTCGGGACTAGAACTAGCACAGATACGCAGTATTTT. Protein sequence: CASSVGTRTSTDTQYF.

The chain combines TRBV29-1 with TRBJ2-2; D is perhaps TRBD1 (6 bases). The CDR3 sequence is 13 residues long. CDR1 is SQVTM and CDR2 is ANQGSEA in the germline V gene. Trimming shortened V by 4 bases and J by 6 bases, and 12 bases separated the two germline ends. CDR3 sequence (DNA): TGCAGCGTTGGAACAGGGATCGCCGGGGAGCTGTTTTTT. It is translated as CSVGTGIAGELFF.

The chain combines TRBV5-4 with TRBJ2-5; TRBD2 aligns across 8 bases. V gave up 2 bases and J gave up 2 bases; unmatched junction bases: 11. The germline CDR1 and CDR2 sequences are SGHNT and YYREEE (reference sequence). The CDR3 spans 17 residues. CDR3 loop: CASSLGLAVPGQETQYF. In DNA, the CDR3 is TGTGCCAGCAGCTTAGGACTAGCAGTACCAGGTCAAGAGACCCAGTACTTC.

The gene calls are TRBV28 and TRBJ1-4; 9 bases agree with TRBD1. Trimming took 10 bases from V and 8 from J; bases not matched to a gene: 11. The CDR3 totals 14 residues. CDR1 is MDHEN, CDR2 SYDVKM, per germline. The CDR3 spells CATRGQGRGEKLFF. The CDR3 region has the DNA TGTGCCACTCGAGGACAGGGGAGAGGGGAAAAACTGTTTTTT.

CDR3 DNA: TGCGCCAGCAGTTTCCCGGGGGATACGCAGTATTTT. Protein: CASSFPGDTQYF. The rearrangement links TRBV5-1 to TRBJ2-3; possible D gene TRBD2, 5 bases. Looked up from germline, CDR1 is SGHRS and CDR2 is YFSETQ. The CDR3 sequence is 12 residues long. V lost 5 bases, J lost 6 bases, and 10 bases lay in between.

The CDR3, as DNA: TGCGCCAGCAGCCGAACCCCAGGGGTAGGATCTGAAGCTTTCTTT. Its protein product is CASSRTPGVGSEAFF. The chain joins TRBV4-1 to TRBJ1-1; tentative D call: TRBD1 (6 bases). The CDR3 sequence is 15 residues long. V lost 4 bases and J lost 6, with 18 bases in between. From germline, CDR1 is MGHRA and CDR2 YSYEKL.

This chain links TRBV5-4 with TRBJ2-1; D is ambiguous. The V gene lost 4 bases and the J gene lost 0 bases, with 8 bases spanning the gap. Looked up from germline, CDR1 is SGHNT and CDR2 is YYREEE (reference sequence). CDR3 size: 14 residues. The CDR3: CASSARSSYNEQFF. CDR3 coding DNA: TGTGCCAGCAGCGCGAGGAGCTCCTACAATGAGCAGTTCTTC.

The chain links TRBV7-8 to TRBJ1-1; 10 bases are a match to TRBD1. Trimming cost V 3 bases and J 5 bases; bases outside gene matches: 6. Germline V gene data show CDR1 as SGHVS and CDR2 as FQNEAQ. The CDR3 length is 15 residues. CDR3 region: CASSFGTGAGTEAFF. The CDR3 nucleotides are TGTGCCAGCAGCTTCGGGACAGGGGCCGGTACTGAAGCTTTCTTT.

The chain recombines TRBV7-9 with TRBJ1-5; the D is unclear. V lost 5 bases and J 14 bases, leaving 16 bases between the germline ends. Germline CDR1 reads SEHNR; CDR2 reads FQNEAQ (reference sequence). This CDR3 comprises 12 residues. CDR3 nucleotides: TGTGCCAGCAGCCCCTCCGTCCTAGGTGAGCATTTT. It yields the protein CASSPSVLGEHF. Variable domain in full (rest from reference TRBV7-9 and TRBJ1-5): DTGVSQNPRHKITKRGQNVTFRCDPISEHNRLYWYRQTLGQGPEFLTYFQNEAQLEKSRLLSDRFSAERPKGSFSTLEIQRTEQGDSAMYLCASSPSVLGEHFGDGTRLSIL.

The gene calls are TRBV5-8 and TRBJ1-5; TRBD1 matches at 7 bases. Germline V gives CDR1 SGHTS, CDR2 YDEGEE. This CDR3 has 15 residues. The trim removed 4 bases at V and 0 bases at J, leaving 4 bases unmatched. CDR3 sequence reads: CASSVQGYSNQPQHF. As DNA, the CDR3 is TGTGCCAGCAGCGTACAGGGGTATAGCAATCAGCCCCAGCATTTT.

J is TRBJ2-2 and V is TRBV7-9; unclear D gene. The germline V gene has CDR1 SEHNR and CDR2 FQNEAQ (reference sequence). The CDR3 extends over 12 amino acids. Deletions cut 3 bases from V and 5 bases from J, with 4 bases between. CDR3 amino acids: CASSFSTGELFF. DNA for the CDR3: TGTGCCAGCAGCTTTTCAACCGGGGAGCTGTTTTTT.